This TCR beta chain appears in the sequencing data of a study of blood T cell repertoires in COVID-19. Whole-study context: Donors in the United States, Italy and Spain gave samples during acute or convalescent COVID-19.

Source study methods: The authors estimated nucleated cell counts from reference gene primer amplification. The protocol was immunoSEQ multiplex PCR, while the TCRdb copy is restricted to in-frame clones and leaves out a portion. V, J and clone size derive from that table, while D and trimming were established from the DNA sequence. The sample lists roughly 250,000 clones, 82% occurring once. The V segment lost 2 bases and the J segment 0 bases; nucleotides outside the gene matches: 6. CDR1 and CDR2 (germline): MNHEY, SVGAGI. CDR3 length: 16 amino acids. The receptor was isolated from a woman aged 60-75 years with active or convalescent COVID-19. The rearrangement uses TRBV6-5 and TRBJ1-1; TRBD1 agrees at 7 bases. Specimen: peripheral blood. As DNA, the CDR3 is TGTGCCAGCAGTTACGGCAGGGGGACCATGAACACTGAAGCTTTCTTT. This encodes CASSYGRGTMNTEAFF.